The 28 T cell receptor beta chains listed next were all sequenced from one sample in a study of T cell clonotyping in hematopoietic cell transplantation. Using immunoSEQ multiplex PCR, the repertoire was profiled, and TCRdb retains in-frame clones only, with some absent. The data show about 2,600 clones, around 78% seen once. The sample was peripheral blood mononuclear cells, taken 180 days after allogeneic stem cell transplant. The receptors here all came from a male patient in his sixties or seventies who had an allogeneic stem cell transplant, so T cells may come from the graft donor. Some clones in this sample may be carry-over from other donors' samples.

The chain has TRBV7-2 and TRBJ1-2; D gene unclear. The CDR3 has 13 residues. Trimming removed 3 bases at V and 8 bases at J, with 13 bases between. The germline CDR1 and CDR2 sequences are SGHTA and FQGNSA. The CDR3 protein is CASSFRTDPGYTF. Written as DNA, the CDR3 is TGTGCCAGCAGCTTCCGGACCGACCCGGGCTACACCTTC.

The rearrangement links TRBV30 to TRBJ1-5; no clear D. Between the trimmed V and J ends, which lost 8 bases and 4 bases, there was a span of 15 bases. CDR1 GTSNPN and CDR2 SVGIG come from the germline V gene (reference sequence). The CDR3 contains 13 residues. Written as DNA, the CDR3 is TGTGCCCTCGAAGGATCCCAAAATCAGCCCCAGCATTTT. Its protein is CALEGSQNQPQHF.

V usage is TRBV9 and J usage is TRBJ2-5; D is uncertain. Trimming took off 4 bases at V and 5 bases at J, with 12 bases between the two ends. The CDR3 covers 13 residues. Germline CDR1 and CDR2: SGDLS and YYNGEE. The CDR3 DNA reads TGTGCCAGCAGCTCCAGACAACTGGAGACCCAGTACTTC. This encodes CASSSRQLETQYF.

This chain uses TRBV20-1 with TRBJ1-1; D unresolved. The germline V gene has CDR1 DFQATT and CDR2 SNEGSKA (reference sequence). V lost 3 bases to trimming and J lost 8 bases, with 10 bases between them. The CDR3 sequence is 11 residues long. The CDR3 spells CSARDRGEAFF. The CDR3 DNA reads TGCAGTGCTAGGGACCGCGGCGAAGCTTTCTTT.

This clone has just a few counts. This chain joins TRBV7-9 and TRBJ2-1, with D possibly TRBD2 on 5 matching bases. The CDR3 extends over 15 amino acids. Per the germline V gene, CDR1 is SEHNR and CDR2 is FQNEAQ (reference sequence). V lost 2 bases to trimming and J lost 5 bases, with 13 bases between them. CDR3 loop: CASSLLDGKNNEQFF. The CDR3 nucleotides read TGTGCCAGCAGCTTATTAGACGGGAAGAACAATGAGCAGTTCTTC. Full variable domain (missing parts from reference TRBV7-9 and TRBJ2-1): DTGVSQNPRHKITKRGQNVTFRCDPISEHNRLYWYRQTLGQGPEFLTYFQNEAQLEKSRLLSDRFSAERPKGSFSTLEIQRTEQGDSAMYLCASSLLDGKNNEQFFGPGTRLTVL.

This clone is judged large (0.1 to 1%). The V call is TRBV18, the J call TRBJ2-1, with 9 bases fitting TRBD2. The CDR3 length is 14 residues. J lost 14 bases, V lost 3 bases, and 11 bases had no gene match. CDR1 KGHSH and CDR2 LQKENI come from the germline V gene. CDR3 loop: CASSPGTSSEREFF. The CDR3 bases are TGTGCCAGCTCACCCGGGACTAGCTCAGAAAGGGAGTTCTTC.

The chain employs TRBV19 and TRBJ2-1; TRBD2 matches 7 bases. After removal of 6 bases from V and 2 bases from J, the junction contained 4 bases not matched to a gene. CDR1 and CDR2 (germline): LNHDA, SQIVND (reference sequence). CDR3 length: 14 residues. The CDR3, as DNA: TGTGCCAGTAGCGCGGGAGCCACCTACAATGAGCAGTTCTTC. Residues: CASSAGATYNEQFF.

The gene calls are TRBV4-3 and TRBJ2-3; no firm D call. CDR3 length equals 12 residues. V gave up 1 base and J gave up 6 bases, with 5 bases separating them. Germline V gives CDR1 LGHNA, CDR2 YSLEER. The CDR3 nucleotides are TGCGCCAGCAGCCAAGTTGGCGATACGCAGTATTTT. Amino acid sequence: CASSQVGDTQYF.

V gene TRBV30 combines with J gene TRBJ1-1; D unresolved. CDR3 length equals 12 residues. CDR1 and CDR2 from the germline V gene are GTSNPN and SVGIG (reference sequence). The V and J ends lost 2 bases and 5 bases respectively, with 9 bases between them. The CDR3: CAWSSKWTEAFF. The CDR3 bases are TGTGCCTGGAGTTCGAAGTGGACTGAAGCTTTCTTT. Full variable domain (remainder filled in from reference TRBV30 and TRBJ1-1): SQTIHQWPATLVQPVGSPLSLECTVEGTSNPNLYWYRQAAGRGLQLLFYSVGIGQISSEVPQNLSASRPQDRQFILSSKKLLLSDSGFYLCAWSSKWTEAFFGQGTRLTVV.

The chain couples TRBV29-1 to TRBJ2-5, with D perhaps assigned TRBD1 or TRBD2 (5 bases each). V lost 7 bases to trimming and J lost 1 base, with 10 bases between them. This CDR3 has 12 residues. Germline values: CDR1 SQVTM, CDR2 ANQGSEA. CDR3: CSGRDVQETQYF. CDR3 DNA: TGCAGCGGAAGGGACGTCCAAGAGACCCAGTACTTC.

The V gene is TRBV5-1, the J gene TRBJ1-1; D remains ambiguous. CDR3 length equals 14 residues. V gave up 7 bases and J gave up 0 bases, with 13 bases separating them. Germline V gives CDR1 SGHRS, CDR2 YFSETQ. The CDR3 reads CASQSITVNTEAFF. In nucleotides, the CDR3 is TGCGCCAGCCAGAGTATAACAGTGAACACTGAAGCTTTCTTT.

The chain carries TRBV30 and TRBJ2-5, with D unresolved. Germline-derived CDR1 and CDR2 are GTSNPN and SVGIG (reference sequence). This CDR3 has 13 amino acids. V lost 1 base, J lost 0 bases, and 6 bases lay in between. The CDR3, as DNA: TGTGCCTGGAGTGCAGCGCACCAAGAGACCCAGTACTTC. Translating gives CAWSAAHQETQYF. Full variable domain (remainder filled in from reference TRBV30 and TRBJ2-5): SQTIHQWPATLVQPVGSPLSLECTVEGTSNPNLYWYRQAAGRGLQLLFYSVGIGQISSEVPQNLSASRPQDRQFILSSKKLLLSDSGFYLCAWSAAHQETQYFGPGTRLLVL.

The gene calls are TRBV29-1 and TRBJ2-5; TRBD1 or TRBD2 may be the D gene (5 bases each). With 7 bases removed from V and 4 bases from J, the gap between germline ends came to 25 bases. The germline gives CDR1 SQVTM, CDR2 ANQGSEA. This CDR3 spans 16 amino acids. In DNA, the CDR3 is TGCAGCGGGGAAAGGCTGGGACGGACACTAGTAGAGACCCAGTACTTC. This codes for CSGERLGRTLVETQYF. Using reference TRBV29-1 and TRBJ2-5 for the parts outside the CDR3, the full variable domain is SAVISQKPSRDICQRGTSLTIQCQVDSQVTMMFWYRQQPGQSLTLIATANQGSEATYESGFVIDKFPISRPNLTFSTLTVSNMSPEDSSIYLCSGERLGRTLVETQYFGPGTRLLVL.

V gene TRBV19 combines with J gene TRBJ2-4; D is possibly TRBD2 (6 bases). The V gene's germline CDR1 is LNHDA and CDR2 SQIVND (reference sequence). This CDR3 region has 13 residues. V dropped 5 bases and J dropped 5 bases, with 10 bases sitting between them. This chain's CDR3 is CASSWDSQNIQYF. The CDR3 coding sequence is TGTGCCAGTAGTTGGGACTCCCAAAACATTCAGTACTTC.

This clone has a single count. V is TRBV5-6 and J is TRBJ1-2; D unclear. Per germline, CDR1 SGHDT and CDR2 YYEEEE. V was clipped by 0 bases and J by 7 bases, with 7 bases between them. CDR3 length equals 12 residues. CDR3 protein: CASSLAWTGYTF. The CDR3 DNA reads TGTGCCAGCAGCTTGGCCTGGACTGGCTACACCTTC.

V usage is TRBV27 and J usage is TRBJ2-2, with D maybe TRBD1 (6 bases). The V end lost 2 bases, the J end lost 1 base, and 11 bases lay between the germline ends. Germline V CDR1 and CDR2: MNHEY, SMNVEV (reference sequence). The CDR3 length is 16 residues. The CDR3 DNA is TGTGCCAGCAGTTTAATTCCGGGACAGAACACCGGGGAGCTGTTTTTT. Residues: CASSLIPGQNTGELFF.

The chain has TRBV30 and TRBJ2-5; possibly TRBD2 for D (5 bases). This CDR3 has 14 residues. V was pared by 6 bases and J by 0 bases, with 14 bases between. The germline gives CDR1 GTSNPN, CDR2 SVGIG (reference sequence). CDR3 sequence reads: CACQRREYQETQYF. In DNA form, the CDR3 reads TGTGCCTGCCAGCGGAGAGAGTACCAAGAGACCCAGTACTTC.

This chain links TRBV28 with TRBJ2-3, with 7 nucleotides matching TRBD1. V lost 6 bases to trimming and J lost 2 bases; unmatched junction nucleotides: 8. CDR1 is MDHEN and CDR2 is SYDVKM in the germline V gene. This CDR3 spans 15 amino acids. This chain's CDR3 is CASRDGQAPTDTQYF. The CDR3 DNA is TGTGCCAGCAGAGACGGACAGGCCCCCACAGATACGCAGTATTTT.

The chain uses TRBV7-6 and TRBJ2-7; D could derive from TRBD1 or TRBD2 (6 bases each). Trimming shortened V by 6 bases and J by 6 bases, and 15 bases separated the two germline ends. CDR3 length: 13 residues. In germline, CDR1 is SGHVS, CDR2 FNYEAQ. CDR3 DNA: TGTGCCAGCAGTTTGGGACAAGCGGGCGAGCAGTACTTC. Protein sequence: CASSLGQAGEQYF. Combining the CDR3 with reference TRBV7-6 and TRBJ2-7 gives the whole variable domain GAGVSQSPRYKVTKRGQDVALRCDPISGHVSLYWYRQALGQGPEFLTYFNYEAQQDKSGLPNDRFSAERPEGSISTLTIQRTEQRDSAMYRCASSLGQAGEQYFGPGTRLTVT.

V gene TRBV30 combines with J gene TRBJ1-3; possible D gene TRBD1, 5 bases. The CDR3 runs to 12 residues. Deletions cut 4 bases from V and 4 bases from J, with 8 bases between. CDR1 is GTSNPN, CDR2 SVGIG, per germline (reference sequence). CDR3 sequence (DNA): TGTGCCTGGACCCAGGGAGGAAACACCATATATTTT. This translates into CAWTQGGNTIYF.

This CDR3 reads CASSSDSTGSGYEQYF. As DNA, the CDR3 is TGCGCCAGCAGCTCCGACTCGACAGGGTCAGGGTACGAGCAGTACTTC. The rearrangement uses TRBV5-1 and TRBJ2-7; 7 bases map to TRBD1. V shed 3 bases and J 4 bases; nucleotides not matched to a gene: 13. There are 16 residues in the CDR3. Germline lookup yields CDR1 SGHRS and CDR2 YFSETQ.

V and J are TRBV4-2 and TRBJ1-1; 8 bases fit TRBD1. Germline V gene data show CDR1 as LGHNA and CDR2 as YNFKEQ. This CDR3 is built from 15 residues. Trimming at V came to 1 base and at J to 1 base, leaving 2 bases not matched to a gene. Here the CDR3 DNA reads TGTGCCAGCAGCCAAGTGCAGGGGGCGAACACTGAAGCTTTCTTT. Encoded protein: CASSQVQGANTEAFF.

Only one count was recorded for this clone. This chain connects TRBV5-1 to TRBJ1-3; weak D call: TRBD1 (5 bases). This CDR3 has 16 amino acids. V was clipped by 4 bases and J by 0 bases, with 14 bases between them. Germline-derived CDR1 and CDR2 are SGHRS and YFSETQ. The CDR3 is CASSPTSGISGNTIYF. The CDR3 DNA follows: TGCGCCAGCAGCCCAACCTCAGGGATCTCTGGAAACACCATATATTTT.

The rearrangement joins TRBV7-9 to TRBJ2-7; a possible D gene is TRBD2 (5 bases). Per germline, CDR1 SEHNR and CDR2 FQNEAQ (reference sequence). The ends were cut back, 1 base at V and 4 bases at J, with 8 bases in the middle. The CDR3 has 13 residues. CDR3 loop: CASSLVLGYEQYF. In DNA, the CDR3 is TGTGCCAGCAGCTTAGTACTAGGGTACGAGCAGTACTTC.

The chain couples TRBV30 to TRBJ1-1; a possible D gene is TRBD1 (5 bases). The CDR3 is 12 amino acids. V dropped 6 bases and J dropped 1 base, with 9 bases sitting between them. Germline CDR1 and CDR2: GTSNPN and SVGIG (reference sequence). The CDR3 reads CACQTGNTEAFF. The DNA for the CDR3 is TGTGCCTGCCAAACAGGGAACACTGAAGCTTTCTTT.

The V call is TRBV2, the J call TRBJ2-7; D is ambiguous. The V gene's germline CDR1 is SNHLY and CDR2 FYNNEI. V was clipped by 6 bases and J by 0 bases, with 9 bases between them. This CDR3 comprises 13 residues. CDR3 in DNA: TGTGCCAGCAGGGGTTCGATCTCCTACGAGCAGTACTTC. This translates into CASRGSISYEQYF.

The chain links TRBV19 to TRBJ2-7; D is perhaps TRBD1 (6 bases). The CDR3 extends over 14 amino acids. The V gene's germline CDR1 is LNHDA and CDR2 SQIVND (reference sequence). Deletions cut 3 bases from V and 0 bases from J, with 9 bases between. CDR3 loop: CASSIRDTSYEQYF. The CDR3 DNA reads TGTGCCAGTAGTATTCGGGACACCTCCTACGAGCAGTACTTC.

The chain employs TRBV5-1 and TRBJ2-1; 8 bases map to TRBD2. The CDR3 covers 16 residues. Losses at the gene ends were 0 bases for V and 1 base for J; bases not matched to a gene: 3. CDR1 is SGHRS, CDR2 YFSETQ, per germline. CDR3 nucleotide sequence: TGCGCCAGCAGCTTGGAAGGCGGGAGGTCCTACAATGAGCAGTTCTTC. This sequence encodes CASSLEGGRSYNEQFF.